Below, 16 T cell receptor beta chains from the same sample are listed, as sequenced in a study of blood T cells in healthy people across ages. For the second PCR, which ran for about 7 to 12 cycles, a sample-barcoded 5' primer and a J-beta primer mix were used. TCRdb processed the 5' RACE reads anew with MiXCR; each CDR3 protein has one entry. The sample records 1.5 million to 2 million distinct CDR3 sequences, around 36% being singletons. Sequenced material: blood. The source of these receptors is a woman in her 30s in good health.

V gene TRBV20-1 combines with J gene TRBJ2-1; D unresolved. CDR3 size: 13 residues. Germline V lookup: CDR1 DFQATT, CDR2 SNEGSKA (reference sequence). Trimming removed 6 bases from V and 9 bases from J, with 18 bases in between. Here the CDR3 DNA reads TGCAGTGCCTGGTTAGAAGGTGGCGGTGAGCAGTTCTTC. This codes for CSAWLEGGGEQFF.

In this sample, this clonotype turned up a few times. The rearrangement links TRBV27 to TRBJ1-2; 7 nucleotides agree with TRBD1. Per the germline V gene, CDR1 is MNHEY and CDR2 is SMNVEV (reference sequence). The trim removed 6 bases at V and 5 bases at J, leaving 9 bases unmatched. CDR3 length: 14 amino acids. For the CDR3, the DNA is TGTGCCAGCAGGGTTAAGGGGGCCTTTTATGGCTACACCTTC. It encodes CASRVKGAFYGYTF.

The J gene is TRBJ2-4, the V gene TRBV4-1; weak D call: TRBD1 (6 bases). CDR1 is MGHRA, CDR2 YSYEKL, per germline. V was cut by 1 base and J by 2 bases, with 9 bases left in between. This CDR3 has 15 residues. The CDR3 DNA is TGCGCCAGCAGCCAAGTAGGACAGCCCAAAAACATTCAGTACTTC. It is translated as CASSQVGQPKNIQYF.

CDR3 in amino acids: CASTRLAGPSLDTQYF. The CDR3 coding sequence is TGTGCCAGCACCCGCTTAGCGGGGCCTAGCCTAGATACGCAGTATTTT. The V and J genes are TRBV6-1 and TRBJ2-3; 8 bases agree with TRBD2. This CDR3 contains 16 residues. Germline trimming cut 7 bases from V and 5 bases from J; bases unmatched to any gene: 14. The V gene's germline CDR1 is MNHNS and CDR2 SASEGT.

V usage is TRBV19 and J usage is TRBJ1-1; D ambiguous. The germline V and J ends were trimmed by 4 bases and 0 bases, with 9 bases remaining between them. CDR1 is LNHDA and CDR2 is SQIVND in the germline V gene (reference sequence). This CDR3 is 14 amino acids long. The CDR3, as DNA: TGTGCCAGTAGTAAGGCAGTCATGAACACTGAAGCTTTCTTT. Residues: CASSKAVMNTEAFF.

V and J are TRBV10-3 and TRBJ1-6; no reliable D call. The CDR3 is 10 residues long. V lost 9 bases and J lost 10, with 7 bases in between. CDR1 ENHRY and CDR2 SYGVKD come from the germline V gene. CDR3 residues: CAMMGSPLHF. DNA for the CDR3: TGTGCCATGATGGGCTCACCCCTCCACTTT.

The genes are TRBV3-1 and TRBJ2-1, with a weak D call TRBD2 (6 bases). This CDR3 has 15 amino acids. Germline V gives CDR1 LGHDT, CDR2 YNNKEL (reference sequence). The germline V and J ends were trimmed by 1 base and 2 bases, with 9 bases remaining between them. CDR3 loop: CASSQGWGAYNEQFF. The DNA of the CDR3 is TGTGCCAGCAGCCAAGGGTGGGGGGCCTACAATGAGCAGTTCTTC.

The rearrangement links TRBV4-1 to TRBJ2-1, with 12 bases that match TRBD2. The CDR3 is made up of 17 amino acids. The germline gives CDR1 MGHRA, CDR2 YSYEKL. Losses at the gene ends were 6 bases for V and 5 bases for J; bases not matched to a gene: 11. The CDR3 here is CASSPLAGGPPHNEQFF. CDR3 coding DNA: TGCGCCAGCAGTCCTCTAGCGGGGGGGCCCCCACACAATGAGCAGTTCTTC.

This clonotype has more than one count but fewer than ten. The J gene is TRBJ2-7, the V gene TRBV27; 8 positions agree with TRBD2. Germline CDR1 MNHEY, CDR2 SMNVEV (reference sequence). This CDR3 comprises 15 residues. V lost 2 bases, J lost 3 bases, and 6 bases stayed unmatched. CDR3 bases: TGTGCCAGCAGTTTAGTTCCGGGAGGGGTCTACGAGCAGTACTTC. It is translated as CASSLVPGGVYEQYF.

The chain couples TRBV9 to TRBJ2-1; a weak D match, TRBD2 (6 bases). Looked up from germline, CDR1 is SGDLS and CDR2 is YYNGEE. The CDR3 is made up of 13 amino acids. V lost 0 bases to trimming and J lost 8 bases, with 9 bases between them. CDR3: CASSVGGVYEQFF. As DNA, the CDR3 is TGTGCCAGCAGCGTAGGGGGGGTCTATGAGCAGTTCTTC.

The chain is built from TRBV5-1 and TRBJ2-1; weak D call: TRBD1 (6 bases). The CDR3 runs 14 residues. The V gene's germline CDR1 is SGHRS and CDR2 YFSETQ. V was pared by 4 bases and J by 8 bases, with 16 bases between. The CDR3: CASSLWGPPDEQFF. The DNA for the CDR3 is TGCGCCAGCAGCCTCTGGGGGCCCCCGGATGAGCAGTTCTTC.

As concerns this clonotype: A junction boundary mismatches the germline segment, possibly from a read error. The rearrangement joins TRBV7-6 to TRBJ2-7, with D possibly called TRBD1 or TRBD2 (5 bases each). CDR1 and CDR2 (germline): SGHVS, FNYEAQ. CDR3 length: 13 amino acids. The CDR3 sequence is CTSSSGAASEQYF. CDR3 DNA: TGTACCAGCAGCTCCGGGGCGGCGAGTGAGCAGTACTTC.

This clonotype turned up a few times. The CDR3 bases are TGTGCCAGCAGTTGGGGGAGTAGCGGGAGTTACGATGAGCAGTTCTTC. The encoded protein is CASSWGSSGSYDEQFF. The V call is TRBV27, the J call TRBJ2-1; TRBD2 aligns across 9 bases. Trimming cost V 4 bases and J 8 bases; bases outside gene matches: 12. The CDR3 spans 16 residues. The germline V gene has CDR1 MNHEY and CDR2 SMNVEV (reference sequence).

This clonotype came up a few times. J is TRBJ2-1 and V is TRBV5-1; D is possibly TRBD1 (6 bases). The CDR3 runs to 17 residues. Germline CDR1 is SGHRS and CDR2 is YFSETQ. V lost 0 bases to trimming and J lost 4 bases, with 17 bases between them. CDR3: CASSLEAAKRGYNEQFF. As DNA, the CDR3 is TGCGCCAGCAGCTTGGAAGCCGCAAAAAGGGGGTACAATGAGCAGTTCTTC.

This clonotype was counted only a few times. V is TRBV12-3 or TRBV12-4 and J is TRBJ2-3; D not certain. The CDR3 totals 12 residues. V was shortened by 5 bases and J by 12 bases, with 15 bases between the two germline ends. DNA of the CDR3: TGTGCCAGCAGTACTACAGACCTCCCCCAGTATTTT. Its translation: CASSTTDLPQYF.

This clonotype was counted at least ten times. V is TRBV15 and J is TRBJ2-3, with TRBD2 as a possible D gene (7 bases). The V end was cut by 1 base, the J end by 5 bases, with 13 bases between. The germline CDR1 and CDR2 sequences are LNHNV and YYDKDF (reference sequence). This CDR3 contains 15 residues. For the CDR3, the DNA is TGTGCCACCAGCAGAGGCAGGGGAGGGGAAGATACGCAGTATTTT. Translating it yields CATSRGRGGEDTQYF. Looking up the rest from reference TRBV15 and TRBJ2-3 gives the full variable domain: DAMVIQNPRYQVTQFGKPVTLSCSQTLNHNVMYWYQQKSSQAPKLLFHYYDKDFNNEADTPDNFQSRRPNTSFCFLDIRSPGLGDTAMYLCATSRGRGGEDTQYFGPGTRLTVL.